This T cell receptor (beta chain) was observed in a study of blood T cells in healthy people across ages. The CDR3 covers 14 residues. Per germline, CDR1 MGHDK and CDR2 SYGVNS. Trimming took 9 bases from V and 0 from J, leaving 11 bases between them. Through a sample-barcoded 5' primer and a J-beta primer mix, a second PCR was run for about 6 to 12 cycles. MiXCR, applied by TCRdb to the 5' RACE reads, yields one record per CDR3 protein. Among 950,000 to 1,200,000 distinct CDR3 sequences listed, 35% to 40% were seen once. The sequenced sample consisted of blood. This chain connects TRBV25-1 to TRBJ2-2; D call uncertain. The source of this sequence is a man between 18 and 29 years old in good health. The CDR3 nucleotides are TGTGCCAGTAGGGCCCGGACGAACACCGGGGAGCTGTTTTTT. Translation gives CASRARTNTGELFF.